This T cell receptor beta chain was retrieved from a study of OX40 agonist ivuxolimab in advanced cancers. Study information: Two cutaneous melanoma patients and one hepatocellular carcinoma patient, three in all, had partial responses.

Anyone with autoimmune disease history or systemic immunosuppression was excluded. V was trimmed by 1 base and J by 3 bases, leaving 10 bases between them. The CDR3 loop spans 14 amino acids. Germline V CDR1 and CDR2: SEHNR, FQNEAQ (reference sequence). The protocol was immunoSEQ multiplex PCR, while the TCRdb copy is restricted to in-frame clones and leaves out a portion. The sample lists approximately 60,000 clones, about 94% occurring once. This sample comprised CD4+ or CD8+ T cells sorted from blood, obtained in a trial of the OX40 agonist ivuxolimab. The rearrangement joins TRBV7-9 to TRBJ2-7; either TRBD1 or TRBD2 may supply D (5 bases each). The clonotype originates from an adult with an advanced solid tumor such as melanoma, head and neck, liver or kidney cancer. CDR3 DNA sequence: TGTGCCAGCAGCTTAGGGGGCGGGCTCTACGAGCAGTACTTC. This sequence encodes CASSLGGGLYEQYF.